The present T cell receptor beta chain was sequenced within a study of beta chain features in type 1 diabetes. Reverse transcribing all isolated RNA meant expressed TCRB transcripts were sequenced. Profiled with immunoSEQ multiplex PCR; TCRdb holds only in-frame clones, not every one. The table records 970,000 or so clones, roughly a sixth of them present only once. This clone was seen more than once but under ten times. Purity exceeded 98% in all sorted populations. The TCR was taken from a woman aged 18-29 years in good health. The specimen was naive CD4+ T cells from blood.

CDR3 DNA sequence: TGTGCCAGCAGCCAAGGGCGGGGCACAGATACGCAGTATTTT. Translated: CASSQGRGTDTQYF. The rearrangement uses TRBV7-3 and TRBJ2-3; tentative D call: TRBD2 (5 bases). This CDR3 is built from 14 residues. Germline lookup yields CDR1 SGHTA and CDR2 FQGTGA. V was shortened by 5 bases and J by 1 base, with 10 bases between the two germline ends.